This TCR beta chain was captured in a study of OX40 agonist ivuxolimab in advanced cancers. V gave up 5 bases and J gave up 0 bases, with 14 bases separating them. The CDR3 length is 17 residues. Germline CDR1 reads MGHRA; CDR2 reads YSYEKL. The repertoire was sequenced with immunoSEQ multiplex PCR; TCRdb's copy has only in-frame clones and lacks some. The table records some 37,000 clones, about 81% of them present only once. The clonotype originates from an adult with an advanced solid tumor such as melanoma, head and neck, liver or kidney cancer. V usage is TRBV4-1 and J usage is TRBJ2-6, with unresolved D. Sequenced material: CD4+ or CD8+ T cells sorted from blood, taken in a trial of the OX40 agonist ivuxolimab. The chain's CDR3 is CASSTHILYSGANVLTF. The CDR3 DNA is TGCGCCAGCAGCACACACATATTGTACTCTGGGGCCAACGTCCTGACTTTC.